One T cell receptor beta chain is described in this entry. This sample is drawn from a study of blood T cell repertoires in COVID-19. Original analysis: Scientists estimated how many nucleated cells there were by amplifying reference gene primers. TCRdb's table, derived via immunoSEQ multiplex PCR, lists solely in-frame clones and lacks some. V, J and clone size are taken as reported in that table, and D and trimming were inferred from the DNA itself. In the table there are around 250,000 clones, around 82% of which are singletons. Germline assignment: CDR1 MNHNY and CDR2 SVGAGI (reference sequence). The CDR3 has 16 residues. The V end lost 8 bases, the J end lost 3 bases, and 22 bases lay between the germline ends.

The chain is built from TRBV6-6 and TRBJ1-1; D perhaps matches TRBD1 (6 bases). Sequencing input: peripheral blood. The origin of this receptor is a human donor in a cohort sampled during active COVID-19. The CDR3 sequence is CASSRGGLSKYTEAFF. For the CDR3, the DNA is TGTGCCAGCTCCCGGGGGGGCCTTTCGAAGTACACTGAAGCTTTCTTT.